Listed below are T cell receptor beta chains from one sample, sequenced in a study of metastatic and nonmetastatic thyroid tumors. TCRdb re-processed the PCR reads through MiXCR. The data hold fewer than 6,500 clones, with approximately 29% observed a single time. The sequenced material came from tumor tissue. These receptor sequences come from a female donor with papillary thyroid cancer or a benign thyroid nodule (not recorded which). Some clones in this sample may be carry-over from other donors' samples. Each CDR3 is given with its conserved first and last residue. D genes are given only for firm matches. Size is stated for part of the rows, as once, few or many counts, or as a class when the clone is expanded.

clone_size,v_call,j_call,d_call,cdr3_nt,cdr3_aa
once,TRBV20-1,TRBJ1-6,-,TGCAGTGCTAGAGATACGACATATAATTCACCCCTCCACTTT,CSARDTTYNSPLHF
many,TRBV9,TRBJ2-3,-,TGTGCCAGCAGCCCTAATCCTAGCACAGATACGCAGTATTTT,CASSPNPSTDTQYF
-,TRBV5-1,TRBJ2-3,TRBD1,TGCGCCAGCAGCTTGGAGCAGGGGGCGAGGACAGATACGCAGTATTTT,CASSLEQGARTDTQYF
once,TRBV18,TRBJ1-2,-,TGTGCCAGCTCACCCGGATACAGGGAAAATAGGAATGGCTACACCTTC,CASSPGYRENRNGYTF
-,TRBV19,TRBJ2-7,TRBD1,TGTGCCAGTAGTCGGGGACAGGAGATACAGGAAAAGCAGTACTTC,CASSRGQEIQEKQYF
-,TRBV19,TRBJ2-1,TRBD1,TGTGCCAGTAGCAGGGGGAATGAGCAGTTCTTC,CASSRGNEQFF
-,TRBV28,TRBJ2-7,TRBD1,TGTGCCAGCAGCCTGGACAGGGCTAAATGGGAGCAGTACTTC,CASSLDRAKWEQYF
-,TRBV28,TRBJ1-1,-,TGTGCCAGCAACCGTGACAGCCTGAACACTGAAGCTTTCTTT,CASNRDSLNTEAFF
many,TRBV7-9,TRBJ1-2,-,TGTGCCAGCAGCTTGGCCTCGGGTAACTATGGCTACACCTTC,CASSLASGNYGYTF
-,TRBV6-1,TRBJ2-6,TRBD1,TGTGCCAGCGGGACAGGGGGCTCTGGGGCCAACGTCCTGACTTTC,CASGTGGSGANVLTF
-,TRBV25-1,TRBJ1-1,-,TGTGCCAGCAGTGAACAGGGGTACACTGAAGCTTTCTTT,CASSEQGYTEAFF
medium-sized,TRBV20-1,TRBJ1-3,-,TGCAGTGCTAGAGATCCCAGCTCTGGAAACACCATATATTTT,CSARDPSSGNTIYF
-,TRBV6-1,TRBJ1-1,-,TGTGCCAGCAGGGCTCACCGAAAGGTTGGCACTGAAGCTTTCTTT,CASRAHRKVGTEAFF
-,TRBV30,TRBJ1-2,-,TGTGCCTGGAGTGAGGCGCCAACTATTTCCACCTTC,CAWSEAPTISTF
-,TRBV20-1,TRBJ1-6,-,TGCAGTGCGGAGGACACTAGCTATAATTCACCCCTCCACTTT,CSAEDTSYNSPLHF
-,TRBV5-1,TRBJ2-7,TRBD1,TGCGCCAGCAGCTCTGCTTTCACCGGGACAGGGGGCCACGAGCAGTACTTC,CASSSAFTGTGGHEQYF
-,TRBV9,TRBJ2-1,-,TGTGCCAGCAGCTACGGAGGGGGGGCTGGGAATGAGCAGTTCTTC,CASSYGGGAGNEQFF
medium-sized,TRBV10-2,TRBJ2-1,-,TGCGCCAGCAGGGGTACCGGGCCCTACAATGAGCAGTTCTTC,CASRGTGPYNEQFF
many,TRBV28,TRBJ1-5,-,TGTGCCAGCAGTTTCGGAAGGGGTCAGATCAATCAGCCCCAGCATTTT,CASSFGRGQINQPQHF
many,TRBV6-1,TRBJ1-2,-,TGTGCCAGCAGAGGCACCCTCTATGGCTACACCTTC,CASRGTLYGYTF
-,TRBV12-3/TRBV12-4,TRBJ2-2,-,TGTGCCAGCAGTTTAGGGGAGCACGGGGAGCTGTTTTTT,CASSLGEHGELFF
-,TRBV4-2,TRBJ2-6,-,TGTGCCAGCAGCCAGGCCCTAGCTGGGGCCAACGTCCTGACTTTC,CASSQALAGANVLTF
many,TRBV7-2,TRBJ2-5,-,TGTGCCAGCAGCTTAAGTCGGGGCGAGACCCAGTACTTC,CASSLSRGETQYF
few,TRBV28,TRBJ1-5,TRBD1,TGTGCCAGCAGTCCCAGGGGGTTGGGCAATCAGCCCCAGCATTTT,CASSPRGLGNQPQHF
-,TRBV30,TRBJ2-7,-,TGTGCCTGGATACAGGGAGGTGAGCAGTACTTC,CAWIQGGEQYF
-,TRBV29-1,TRBJ2-7,-,TGCAGCGTTGAAGATCTTCACTGCTTGTCTTTTCTCTACGAGCAGTACTTC,CSVEDLHCLSFLYEQYF
medium-sized,TRBV25-1,TRBJ1-6,-,TGTGCCAGCAGTGAATATGAGGGAACCTATAATTCACCCCTCCACTTT,CASSEYEGTYNSPLHF
many,TRBV7-2,TRBJ2-3,TRBD2,TGTGCCAGCAGCTTAGCTATCGGGGGGTTCACAGATACGCAGTATTTT,CASSLAIGGFTDTQYF
-,TRBV6-5,TRBJ2-7,TRBD1,TGTGCCAGCAGTTACCCCGACAGGGGCGACTACGAGCAGTACTTC,CASSYPDRGDYEQYF
-,TRBV10-3,TRBJ1-1,-,TGTGGCATCAGTAGATACAGGGAAAAGAAAACTGAAGATTTCTTT,CGISRYREKKTEDFF
medium-sized,TRBV30,TRBJ1-3,-,TGTGCCTGGAGTACCGGGGCTGGAAACACCATATATTTT,CAWSTGAGNTIYF
medium-sized,TRBV4-2,TRBJ1-2,-,TGTGCCAGCAGCCAAGATGGCCAGGAGGTCTATGGCTACACCTTC,CASSQDGQEVYGYTF
-,TRBV6-5,TRBJ1-3,-,TGTGCCAGCAGTTTTACGGGTACTGGAAACACCATATATTTT,CASSFTGTGNTIYF
medium-sized,TRBV15,TRBJ2-5,-,TGTGCCACCAGCAGAGATCGTGGAAATCAAGAGACCCAGTACTTC,CATSRDRGNQETQYF
-,TRBV20-1,TRBJ2-7,-,TGCAGTGCTAGAGATTCATCGGGTGCGGGAAGCTCAGGCGAGCAGTACTTC,CSARDSSGAGSSGEQYF
many,TRBV5-4,TRBJ1-1,TRBD1,TGTGCCAGCAGCTCCTTCAGGGGGCGGGGAGCTTTCTTT,CASSSFRGRGAFF
many,TRBV29-1,TRBJ1-1,-,TGCAGCGTTTATGAAGTAGCGGGGTTTGAAGCTTTCTTT,CSVYEVAGFEAFF
medium-sized,TRBV7-4,TRBJ2-7,-,TGTGCCAGCAGCTTAATCCTTTGGGGGGCCCAGACCTACGAGCAGTACTTC,CASSLILWGAQTYEQYF
-,TRBV6-2/TRBV6-3,TRBJ2-3,TRBD2,TGTGCCAGCAGTTGGACTAGCGGGAGCACAGATACGCAGTATTTT,CASSWTSGSTDTQYF
many,TRBV11-2,TRBJ2-7,-,TGTGCCAGCAGCTTAGAGCAGATAATGTACTTC,CASSLEQIMYF
few,TRBV6-1,TRBJ1-5,TRBD1,TGTGCCAGCAGCCCCCGACAGGGGCCCTATCAGCCCCAGCATTTT,CASSPRQGPYQPQHF
few,TRBV5-1,TRBJ2-7,TRBD1,TGCGCCAGCAGACGCTACGGACAGGGCGCTCGGTACGAGCAGTACTTC,CASRRYGQGARYEQYF
-,TRBV9,TRBJ1-4,-,TGTGCCAGCAGCGTAGTTACAGCAACTAATGAAAAACTGTTTTTT,CASSVVTATNEKLFF
-,TRBV20-1,TRBJ2-1,-,TGCAGTGCCGACTCCGGGGGATCGAATAGCAATGAGCAGTTCTTC,CSADSGGSNSNEQFF
-,TRBV6-2/TRBV6-3,TRBJ2-7,TRBD2,TGTGCCAGCAGTTTCGGGGGGGGCCCTCAGGACTACGAGCAGTACTTC,CASSFGGGPQDYEQYF
medium-sized,TRBV11-1,TRBJ2-7,-,TGTGCCAGCAGCTTCTGGGGTTCATCCTACGAGCAGTACTTC,CASSFWGSSYEQYF
once,TRBV20-1,TRBJ2-3,-,TGCAGTGCTAGACCTACAGATACGCAGTATTTT,CSARPTDTQYF
-,TRBV5-1,TRBJ1-2,-,TGCGCCAGCAGCTTGGATGGGCACGAAGGCTACACCTTC,CASSLDGHEGYTF
-,TRBV20-1,TRBJ2-3,TRBD2,TGCAGTGCTAGATGGGGCCCTGGGCGCGGGAGGGATACGCAGTATTTT,CSARWGPGRGRDTQYF
few,TRBV6-1,TRBJ2-5,-,TGTGCCAGCATAGGGGATTGGGAGACCCAGTACTTC,CASIGDWETQYF
medium-sized,TRBV2,TRBJ2-7,-,TGTGCCAGCAGGGGTTCCTACGAGCAGTACTTC,CASRGSYEQYF